This T cell receptor (beta chain) derives from a study of molecular identifiers for immune sequencing clone quantification. The authors built bulk TCR libraries by previously described methods with listed TCR primers. TCRdb analysed the PCR reads with MiXCR anew, one entry per CDR3 protein. Here the sample spans over 600,000 distinct CDR3 sequences, about 20% being singletons. This clonotype was counted at least ten times. Trimming took 2 bases from V and 2 from J; bases not matched to a gene: 6. The germline CDR1 and CDR2 sequences are SGDLS and YYNGEE. This CDR3 comprises 15 residues. This TCR was recovered from a human donor in good health. Some libraries in this study had Jurkat cell RNA spiked in. V is TRBV9 and J is TRBJ2-5; 7 bases align to TRBD2. The sample taken for sequencing was naive CD8+ T cells from blood, with Jurkat cell RNA spiked in. Specified subset: FACS-sorted CD8+CD4-CCR7+CD45RA+ naive T cells. This CDR3 is CASSVEAGLQETQYF. The CDR3 DNA sequence: TGTGCCAGCAGCGTGGAGGCGGGACTACAAGAGACCCAGTACTTC.